This TCR beta chain was captured by sequencing in a study of T cells after yellow fever vaccination. For the study at large: When fractions had low cell numbers, they were prepared with SMART-Seq v4 Ultra Low Input.

General study results and limits: Clones that expanded after primary vaccination mostly reappeared after the booster (96% CD4, 70% to 90% CD8). Weaker, the secondary response peaked sooner, at day 5 versus 15. The bulk population could contribute abundant contaminating clonotypes to FACS-sorted repertoires.

Remarks on this clonotype: Its antigen is undetermined.

The germline gives CDR1 SGHRS, CDR2 YFSETQ. V shed 5 bases and J shed 2 bases, with 13 bases lying between them. This CDR3 spans 14 amino acids. TCRdb used MiXCR to reprocess the 5' RACE reads, holding one entry per CDR3 protein. The sample shows 610,000 or so distinct CDR3 sequences, around 12% of them seen only once. The sequence was obtained from a young man who received the YFV17D yellow fever vaccine. The input for sequencing was PBMCs, taken on the day of the yellow fever booster vaccination. J is TRBJ2-5 and V is TRBV5-1, with a possible D match to TRBD1 (5 bases). CDR3 DNA sequence: TGCGCCAGCAGTTTACAGGAACTACAAGAGACCCAGTACTTC. Amino acid sequence: CASSLQELQETQYF.